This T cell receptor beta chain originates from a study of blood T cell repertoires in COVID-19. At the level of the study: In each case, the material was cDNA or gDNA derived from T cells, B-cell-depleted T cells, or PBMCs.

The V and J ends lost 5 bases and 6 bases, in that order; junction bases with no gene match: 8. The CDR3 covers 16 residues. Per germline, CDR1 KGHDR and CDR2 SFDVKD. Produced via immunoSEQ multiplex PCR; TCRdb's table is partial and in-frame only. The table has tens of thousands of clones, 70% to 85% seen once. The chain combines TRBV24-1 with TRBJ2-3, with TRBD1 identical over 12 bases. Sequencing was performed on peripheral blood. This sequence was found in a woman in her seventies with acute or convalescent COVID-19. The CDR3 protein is CATSGVGTGGADTQYF. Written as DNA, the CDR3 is TGTGCCACCAGTGGGGTCGGGACAGGGGGCGCGGATACGCAGTATTTT.